This T cell receptor beta chain is from a study of blood T cells in healthy people across ages. Study-wide findings and caveats: CMV status of donors was unknown, possibly confounding expanded clonotype changes. Older age went with lower TCR beta diversity per million T cells, in a roughly linear way.

About this clonotype itself: Its antigen is not identified. One end of the junction is discordant with germline, which a read error may explain.

The germline CDR1 and CDR2 sequences are MNHEY and SVGAGI. This CDR3 has 13 amino acids. It was with a sample-barcoded 5' primer and a J-beta primer mix that a second PCR of about 6 to 11 cycles was run. Samples each returned at least 2.5 million CDR3-containing paired-end reads. Via MiXCR, TCRdb re-called the 5' RACE reads, giving one row per CDR3 protein. The sample contains hundreds of thousands of distinct CDR3 sequences, about three fifths of which appear only once. The receptor's source is a man aged 25-40 years in good health. The sequenced material came from blood. The chain joins TRBV6-5 to TRBJ2-4; D is undetermined. The CDR3 here is CASSYSIPGEQCF. As DNA, the CDR3 is TGTGCCAGCAGTTACTCGATCCCAGGCGAGCAGTGCTTC.